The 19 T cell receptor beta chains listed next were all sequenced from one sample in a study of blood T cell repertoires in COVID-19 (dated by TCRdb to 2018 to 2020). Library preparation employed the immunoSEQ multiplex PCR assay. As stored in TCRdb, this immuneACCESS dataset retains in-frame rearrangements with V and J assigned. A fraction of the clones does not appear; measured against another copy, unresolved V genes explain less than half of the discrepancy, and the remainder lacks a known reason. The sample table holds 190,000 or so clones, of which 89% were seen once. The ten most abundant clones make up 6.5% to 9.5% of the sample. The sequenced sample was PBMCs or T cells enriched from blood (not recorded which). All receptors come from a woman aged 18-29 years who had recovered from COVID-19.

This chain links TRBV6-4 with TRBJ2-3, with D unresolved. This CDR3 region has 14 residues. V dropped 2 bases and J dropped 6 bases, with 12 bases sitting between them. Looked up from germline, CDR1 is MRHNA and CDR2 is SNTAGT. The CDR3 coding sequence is TGTGCCAGCAGTGACGGAAGAGCGTCGGATACGCAGTATTTT. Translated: CASSDGRASDTQYF.

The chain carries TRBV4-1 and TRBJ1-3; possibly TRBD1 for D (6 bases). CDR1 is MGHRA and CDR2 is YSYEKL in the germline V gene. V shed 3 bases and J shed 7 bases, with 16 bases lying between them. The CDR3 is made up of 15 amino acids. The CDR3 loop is CASSQLTGRRNTIYF. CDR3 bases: TGCGCCAGCAGCCAGCTCACAGGGAGAAGGAACACCATATATTTT.

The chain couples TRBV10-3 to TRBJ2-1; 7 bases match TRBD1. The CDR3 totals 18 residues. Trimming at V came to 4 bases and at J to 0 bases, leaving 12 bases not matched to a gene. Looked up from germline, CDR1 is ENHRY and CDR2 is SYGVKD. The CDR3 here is CAISGDSLTPSSYNEQFF. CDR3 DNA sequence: TGTGCCATCAGTGGGGACAGCTTAACTCCTAGCTCCTACAATGAGCAGTTCTTC.

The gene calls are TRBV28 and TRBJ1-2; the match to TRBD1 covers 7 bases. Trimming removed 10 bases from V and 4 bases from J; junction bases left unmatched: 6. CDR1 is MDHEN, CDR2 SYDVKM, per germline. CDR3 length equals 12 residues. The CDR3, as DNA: TGTGCCATCAACGACAGGGCCTATGGCTACACCTTC. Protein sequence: CAINDRAYGYTF.

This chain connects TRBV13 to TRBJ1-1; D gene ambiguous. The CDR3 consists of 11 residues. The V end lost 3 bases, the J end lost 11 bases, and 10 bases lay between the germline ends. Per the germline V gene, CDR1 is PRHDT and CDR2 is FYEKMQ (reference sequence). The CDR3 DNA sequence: TGTGCCAGCAGCTTTCTTAAAGCGGCTTTCTTT. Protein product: CASSFLKAAFF. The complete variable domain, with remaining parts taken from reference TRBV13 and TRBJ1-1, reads AAGVIQSPRHLIKEKRETATLKCYPIPRHDTVYWYQQGPGQDPQFLISFYEKMQSDKGSIPDRFSAQQFSDYHSELNMSSLELGDSALYFCASSFLKAAFFGQGTRLTVV.

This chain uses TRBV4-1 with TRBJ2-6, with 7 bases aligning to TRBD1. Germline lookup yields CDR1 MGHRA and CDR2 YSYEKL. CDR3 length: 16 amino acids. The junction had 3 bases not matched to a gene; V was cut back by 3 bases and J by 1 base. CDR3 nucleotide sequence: TGCGCCAGCAGCCAGACGACAGGGTCTGGGGCCAACGTCCTGACTTTC. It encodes CASSQTTGSGANVLTF.

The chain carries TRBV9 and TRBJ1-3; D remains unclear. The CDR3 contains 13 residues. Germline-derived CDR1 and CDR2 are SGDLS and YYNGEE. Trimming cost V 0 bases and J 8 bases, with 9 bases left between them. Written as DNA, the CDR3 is TGTGCCAGCAGCGTAGATTTGTTAGACACCATATATTTT. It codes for CASSVDLLDTIYF. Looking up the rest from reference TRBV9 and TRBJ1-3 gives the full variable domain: DSGVTQTPKHLITATGQRVTLRCSPRSGDLSVYWYQQSLDQGLQFLIQYYNGEERAKGNILERFSAQQFPDLHSELNLSSLELGDSALYFCASSVDLLDTIYFGEGSWLTVV.

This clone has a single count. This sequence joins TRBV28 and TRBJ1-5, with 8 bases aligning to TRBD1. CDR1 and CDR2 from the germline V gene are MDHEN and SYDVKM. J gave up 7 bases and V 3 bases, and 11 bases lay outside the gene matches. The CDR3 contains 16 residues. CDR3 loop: CASSFASRGRGQPQHF. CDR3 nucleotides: TGTGCCAGCAGTTTTGCTTCCAGGGGGCGCGGGCAGCCCCAGCATTTT. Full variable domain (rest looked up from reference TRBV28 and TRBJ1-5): DVKVTQSSRYLVKRTGEKVFLECVQDMDHENMFWYRQDPGLGLRLIYFSYDVKMKEKGDIPEGYSVSREKKERFSLILESASTNQTSMYLCASSFASRGRGQPQHFGDGTRLSIL.

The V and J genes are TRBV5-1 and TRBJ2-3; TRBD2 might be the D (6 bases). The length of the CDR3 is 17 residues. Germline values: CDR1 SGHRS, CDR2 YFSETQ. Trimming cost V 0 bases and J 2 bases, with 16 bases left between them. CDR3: CASSLAPPGGDTDTQYF. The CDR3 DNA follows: TGCGCCAGCAGCTTGGCGCCCCCTGGCGGGGACACAGATACGCAGTATTTT.

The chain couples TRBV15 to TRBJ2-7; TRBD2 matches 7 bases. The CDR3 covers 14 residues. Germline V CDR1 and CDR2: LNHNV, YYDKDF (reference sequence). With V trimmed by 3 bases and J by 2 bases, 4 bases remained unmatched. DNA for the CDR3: TGTGCCACCAGCAGCCGCGGGGGTCCCTACGAGCAGTACTTC. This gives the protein CATSSRGGPYEQYF.

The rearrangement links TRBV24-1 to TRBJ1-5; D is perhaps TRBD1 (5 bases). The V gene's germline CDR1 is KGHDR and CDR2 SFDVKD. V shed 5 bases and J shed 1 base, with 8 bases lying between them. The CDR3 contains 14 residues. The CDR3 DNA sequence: TGTGCCACCAGTGTCAGGGCGAGCAATCAGCCCCAGCATTTT. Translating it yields CATSVRASNQPQHF.

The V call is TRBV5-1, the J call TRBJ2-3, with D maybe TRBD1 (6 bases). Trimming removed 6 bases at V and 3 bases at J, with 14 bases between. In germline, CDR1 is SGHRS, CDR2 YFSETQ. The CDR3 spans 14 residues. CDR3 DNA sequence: TGCGCCAGCACTCGGACAGTAATAACAGATACGCAGTATTTT. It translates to CASTRTVITDTQYF.

The CDR3 DNA follows: TGTGCCAGTAGTCCACCCCGGCAGAGAGGCGGCACTGAAGCTTTCTTT. Protein product: CASSPPRQRGGTEAFF. The chain joins TRBV19 to TRBJ1-1; D gene uncertain. V was trimmed by 5 bases and J by 4 bases, leaving 20 bases between them. This CDR3 comprises 16 residues. Germline V lookup: CDR1 LNHDA, CDR2 SQIVND (reference sequence).

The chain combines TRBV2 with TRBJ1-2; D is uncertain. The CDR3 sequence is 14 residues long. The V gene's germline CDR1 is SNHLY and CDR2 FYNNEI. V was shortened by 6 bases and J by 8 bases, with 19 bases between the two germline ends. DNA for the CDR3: TGTGCCAGCAGAACCGCGGCGGGAGCTTACGGCTACACCTTC. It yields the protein CASRTAAGAYGYTF. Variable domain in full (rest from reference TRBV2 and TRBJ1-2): EPEVTQTPSHQVTQMGQEVILRCVPISNHLYFYWYRQILGQKVEFLVSFYNNEISEKSEIFDDQFSVERPDGSNFTLKIRSTKLEDSAMYFCASRTAAGAYGYTFGSGTRLTVV.

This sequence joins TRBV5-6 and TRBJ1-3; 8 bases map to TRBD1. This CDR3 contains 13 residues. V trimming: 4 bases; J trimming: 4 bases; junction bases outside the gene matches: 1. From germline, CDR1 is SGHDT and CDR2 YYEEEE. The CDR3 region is CASSRQGGNTIYF. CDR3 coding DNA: TGTGCCAGCAGCCGACAGGGGGGAAACACCATATATTTT.

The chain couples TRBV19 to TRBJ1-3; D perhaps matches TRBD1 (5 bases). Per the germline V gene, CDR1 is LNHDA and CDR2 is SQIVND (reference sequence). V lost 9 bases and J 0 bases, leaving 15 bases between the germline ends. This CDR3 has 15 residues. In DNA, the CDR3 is TGTGCCAGCAGGGTCGGGAGGCGCTCTGGAAACACCATATATTTT. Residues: CASRVGRRSGNTIYF.

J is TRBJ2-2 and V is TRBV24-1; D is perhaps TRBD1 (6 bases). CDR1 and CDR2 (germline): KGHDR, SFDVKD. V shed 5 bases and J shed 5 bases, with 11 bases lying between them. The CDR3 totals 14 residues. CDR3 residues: CATSADRSTGELFF. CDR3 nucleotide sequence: TGTGCCACCAGTGCCGACAGGTCTACCGGGGAGCTGTTTTTT.

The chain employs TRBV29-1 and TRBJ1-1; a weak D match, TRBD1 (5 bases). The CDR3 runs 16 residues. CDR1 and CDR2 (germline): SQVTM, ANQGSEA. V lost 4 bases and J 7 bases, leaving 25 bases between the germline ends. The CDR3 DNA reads TGCAGCGTTGTCGGGGGGTTTTCAACGGGACCCTTTGAAGCTTTCTTT. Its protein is CSVVGGFSTGPFEAFF.

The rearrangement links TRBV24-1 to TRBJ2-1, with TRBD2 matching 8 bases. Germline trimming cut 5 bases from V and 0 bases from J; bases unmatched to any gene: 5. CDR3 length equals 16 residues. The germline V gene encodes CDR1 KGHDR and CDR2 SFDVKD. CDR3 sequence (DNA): TGTGCCACCAGTGCCAAGCGGGGGTCCTCCTACAATGAGCAGTTCTTC. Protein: CATSAKRGSSYNEQFF.